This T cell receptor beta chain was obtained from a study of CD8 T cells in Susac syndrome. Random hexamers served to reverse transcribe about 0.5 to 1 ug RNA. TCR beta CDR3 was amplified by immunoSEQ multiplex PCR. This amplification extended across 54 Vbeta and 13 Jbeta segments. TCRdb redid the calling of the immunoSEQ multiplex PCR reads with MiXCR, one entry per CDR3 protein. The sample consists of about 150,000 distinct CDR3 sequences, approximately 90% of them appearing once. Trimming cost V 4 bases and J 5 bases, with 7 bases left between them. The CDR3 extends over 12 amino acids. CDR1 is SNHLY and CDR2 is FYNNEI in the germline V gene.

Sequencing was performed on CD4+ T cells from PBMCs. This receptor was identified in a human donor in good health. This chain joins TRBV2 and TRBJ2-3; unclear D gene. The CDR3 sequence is CASSAHRDTQYF. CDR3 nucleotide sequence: TGTGCCAGCAGTGCCCACCGAGATACGCAGTATTTT.